Listed below are T cell receptor beta chains from one sample, sequenced in a study of blood T cell repertoires in COVID-19. Libraries were prepared by immunoSEQ multiplex PCR; TCRdb keeps only in-frame clonotypes and omits some of them. The table lists fewer than 250,000 clones, roughly 89% of them singletons. What was sequenced was PBMCs or T cells enriched from blood (not recorded which). Receptor source: a woman aged 40 to 50 who had recovered from COVID-19. The CDR3 runs from the conserved cysteine through the conserved F or W. D genes are given only for firm matches. Clone size appears in some rows only: once, few, many, or a class for an expanded clone.

d_gene: TRBD1
v_gene: TRBV7-2
len: 15
j_gene: TRBJ1-1
abundance: -
CDR3nt: TGTGCCAGCAGCCCGAAGACAGGGGGCGCGTCTGAAGCTTTCTTT
CDR3aa: CASSPKTGGASEAFF

d_gene: TRBD1
v_gene: TRBV18
len: 15
j_gene: TRBJ1-1
abundance: -
CDR3nt: TGTGCCAGCTCACAATCGCTTGGGACAGGGACTGAAGCTTTCTTT
CDR3aa: CASSQSLGTGTEAFF

d_gene: TRBD1
v_gene: TRBV7-8
len: 16
j_gene: TRBJ2-7
abundance: -
CDR3nt: TGTGCCAGCAGCTTTGGCCCCCGGACAGGGGTTTTCGAGCAGTACTTC
CDR3aa: CASSFGPRTGVFEQYF

d_gene: -
v_gene: TRBV2
len: 13
j_gene: TRBJ1-2
abundance: -
CDR3nt: TGTGCCAGCACTGGACGGGATAACTATGGCTACACCTTC
CDR3aa: CASTGRDNYGYTF

d_gene: TRBD1
v_gene: TRBV2
len: 14
j_gene: TRBJ2-3
abundance: -
CDR3nt: TGTGCCAGCAGGATCAGTAGGGGGCCAGATACGCAGTATTTT
CDR3aa: CASRISRGPDTQYF

d_gene: TRBD2
v_gene: TRBV5-1
len: 15
j_gene: TRBJ2-7
abundance: -
CDR3nt: TGCGCCAGCAGCTCTCTAGCGGGAGCTTCCTACGAGCAGTACTTC
CDR3aa: CASSSLAGASYEQYF

d_gene: TRBD1
v_gene: TRBV28
len: 14
j_gene: TRBJ2-7
abundance: -
CDR3nt: TGTGCCAGCAGTTTAGGGACAGGGCACTACGAGCAGTACTTC
CDR3aa: CASSLGTGHYEQYF

d_gene: -
v_gene: TRBV27
len: 19
j_gene: TRBJ2-6
abundance: -
CDR3nt: TGTGCCAGCAGTCCTTTCGCCCTTACAGGCTTCTCTGGGGCCAACGTCCTGACTTTC
CDR3aa: CASSPFALTGFSGANVLTF

d_gene: TRBD2
v_gene: TRBV7-9
len: 15
j_gene: TRBJ2-2
abundance: -
CDR3nt: TGTGCCAGCAGCTTGGGCCAGCGGGAGTCCGGGGAGCTGTTTTTT
CDR3aa: CASSLGQRESGELFF

d_gene: TRBD1
v_gene: TRBV5-1
len: 14
j_gene: TRBJ1-4
abundance: few
CDR3nt: TGCGCCAGCAGCTCGGGACAGGTATCTGAAAAACTGTTTTTT
CDR3aa: CASSSGQVSEKLFF

d_gene: TRBD1
v_gene: TRBV12-3/TRBV12-4
len: 13
j_gene: TRBJ1-2
abundance: -
CDR3nt: TGTGCCAGCAGGCCAGGGGGCGGCTATGGCTACACCTTC
CDR3aa: CASRPGGGYGYTF

d_gene: -
v_gene: TRBV19
len: 15
j_gene: TRBJ1-5
abundance: -
CDR3nt: TGTGCCAGTAACGGGGCGGGAGGGGTAGACCAGCCCCAGCATTTT
CDR3aa: CASNGAGGVDQPQHF

d_gene: -
v_gene: TRBV7-9
len: 13
j_gene: TRBJ2-5
abundance: -
CDR3nt: TGTGCCAGCAGCTTAGACGGGGAAGAGACCCAGTACTTC
CDR3aa: CASSLDGEETQYF

d_gene: -
v_gene: TRBV14
len: 13
j_gene: TRBJ2-2
abundance: -
CDR3nt: TGTGCCAGCAGCCAGAGTCGTACCGGGGAGCTGTTTTTT
CDR3aa: CASSQSRTGELFF

d_gene: -
v_gene: TRBV4-1
len: 14
j_gene: TRBJ1-2
abundance: -
CDR3nt: TGCGCCAGCAGCCAAGTGGAGCGAAACTATGGCTACACCTTC
CDR3aa: CASSQVERNYGYTF

d_gene: TRBD2
v_gene: TRBV9
len: 14
j_gene: TRBJ2-3
abundance: -
CDR3nt: TGTGCCAGCAGCGTTAGCGGGAGCACAGATACGCAGTATTTT
CDR3aa: CASSVSGSTDTQYF

d_gene: -
v_gene: TRBV2
len: 17
j_gene: TRBJ1-1
abundance: -
CDR3nt: TGTGCCAGCAGTGACGGCCAGGGGTTAAGGGGCAACACTGAAGCTTTCTTT
CDR3aa: CASSDGQGLRGNTEAFF

d_gene: TRBD2
v_gene: TRBV18
len: 13
j_gene: TRBJ2-3
abundance: once
CDR3nt: TGTGCCAGCTCTCCTAGCGGGAGAGATACGCAGTATTTT
CDR3aa: CASSPSGRDTQYF

d_gene: -
v_gene: TRBV12-5
len: 9
j_gene: TRBJ1-2
abundance: -
CDR3nt: TGTGCTAGTGGAGCTGGCTACACCTTC
CDR3aa: CASGAGYTF

d_gene: -
v_gene: TRBV7-9
len: 14
j_gene: TRBJ2-1
abundance: -
CDR3nt: TGTGCCAGCAGCTTAGCCCCCTTATACAATGAGCAGTTCTTC
CDR3aa: CASSLAPLYNEQFF

d_gene: TRBD2
v_gene: TRBV5-1
len: 18
j_gene: TRBJ2-2
abundance: -
CDR3nt: TGCGCCAGCAGCCTCGGACTAGCGGGAGCCGAGAACACCGGGGAGCTGTTTTTT
CDR3aa: CASSLGLAGAENTGELFF

d_gene: -
v_gene: TRBV29-1
len: 10
j_gene: TRBJ1-1
abundance: -
CDR3nt: TGCAGCGTAGCCCGAAATGAAGCTTTCTTT
CDR3aa: CSVARNEAFF

d_gene: TRBD1
v_gene: TRBV5-1
len: 14
j_gene: TRBJ1-6
abundance: -
CDR3nt: TGCGCCAGCAGGACCGGGACAGAGAATTCACCCCTACACTTT
CDR3aa: CASRTGTENSPLHF

d_gene: -
v_gene: TRBV6-2/TRBV6-3
len: 13
j_gene: TRBJ1-4
abundance: -
CDR3nt: TGTGCCAGCAGTTACGAGGGACACGAAAAACTGTTTTTT
CDR3aa: CASSYEGHEKLFF

d_gene: TRBD1
v_gene: TRBV4-3
len: 16
j_gene: TRBJ2-5
abundance: -
CDR3nt: TGCGCCAGCAGCCATCACCGGGACAGAGATATTGAGACCCAGTACTTC
CDR3aa: CASSHHRDRDIETQYF

d_gene: -
v_gene: TRBV4-3
len: 13
j_gene: TRBJ1-1
abundance: -
CDR3nt: TGCGCCAGCAGCCAAGGGGTCGGCAGGGAAGCTTTCTTT
CDR3aa: CASSQGVGREAFF

d_gene: -
v_gene: TRBV11-2
len: 19
j_gene: TRBJ2-1
abundance: -
CDR3nt: TGTGCCAGCAGCCTAATTGCGATCCGGGACTTTGGTCGGAGACACGAGCAGTTCTTC
CDR3aa: CASSLIAIRDFGRRHEQFF

d_gene: -
v_gene: TRBV30
len: 11
j_gene: TRBJ2-7
abundance: -
CDR3nt: TGTGCCTGGAGCCCGAGCTACGAGCAGTACTTC
CDR3aa: CAWSPSYEQYF

d_gene: -
v_gene: TRBV5-4
len: 13
j_gene: TRBJ1-2
abundance: -
CDR3nt: TGTGCCAGCAGCCCCCGCGGAGGGAATGGCTACACCTTC
CDR3aa: CASSPRGGNGYTF

d_gene: TRBD2
v_gene: TRBV10-1
len: 17
j_gene: TRBJ2-1
abundance: -
CDR3nt: TGCGCCAGCAGTACTAGCGGGAGAACAAGCTCCTACAATGAGCAGTTCTTC
CDR3aa: CASSTSGRTSSYNEQFF

d_gene: TRBD2
v_gene: TRBV30
len: 14
j_gene: TRBJ2-7
abundance: -
CDR3nt: TGTGCCTGGGCTCGGGAGGTCCCATCCTACGAGCAGTACTTC
CDR3aa: CAWAREVPSYEQYF

d_gene: -
v_gene: TRBV19
len: 13
j_gene: TRBJ1-6
abundance: -
CDR3nt: TGTGCCAGTAGTACAGGGTATAATTCACCCCTCCACTTT
CDR3aa: CASSTGYNSPLHF

d_gene: TRBD1
v_gene: TRBV9
len: 16
j_gene: TRBJ2-3
abundance: -
CDR3nt: TGTGCCAGCAGCGTAGCTGGGACAGCTAACACAGATACGCAGTATTTT
CDR3aa: CASSVAGTANTDTQYF

d_gene: TRBD1
v_gene: TRBV9
len: 16
j_gene: TRBJ2-1
abundance: -
CDR3nt: TGTGCCAGCAGCCGTAGAGCAGGGGGTGAGTCGAATGAGCAGTTCTTC
CDR3aa: CASSRRAGGESNEQFF

d_gene: -
v_gene: TRBV3-1/TRBV3-2
len: 14
j_gene: TRBJ2-2
abundance: -
CDR3nt: TGTGCCAGCAGCAGACAGGTTTGGTCCGGGGAGCTGTTTTTT
CDR3aa: CASSRQVWSGELFF

d_gene: TRBD2
v_gene: TRBV29-1
len: 13
j_gene: TRBJ2-7
abundance: -
CDR3nt: TGCAGCGTCGTCCGGGGGGGGACCTACGAGCAGTACTTC
CDR3aa: CSVVRGGTYEQYF

d_gene: TRBD1
v_gene: TRBV14
len: 14
j_gene: TRBJ1-2
abundance: -
CDR3nt: TGTGCCAGCAGCCAATCACAGGGGGCCAGTGGCTACACCTTC
CDR3aa: CASSQSQGASGYTF

d_gene: -
v_gene: TRBV7-2
len: 13
j_gene: TRBJ2-2
abundance: -
CDR3nt: TGTGCCAGCAGCTTAGATCCGACCGGGGAGCTGTTTTTT
CDR3aa: CASSLDPTGELFF

d_gene: -
v_gene: TRBV5-8
len: 13
j_gene: TRBJ2-7
abundance: -
CDR3nt: TGTGCCAGCAGCTCCAGGGCCACCTACGAGCAGTACTTC
CDR3aa: CASSSRATYEQYF

d_gene: -
v_gene: TRBV24-1
len: 15
j_gene: TRBJ2-3
abundance: -
CDR3nt: TGTGCCACCAGTGGAGACAGGACACCCACAGATACGCAGTATTTT
CDR3aa: CATSGDRTPTDTQYF

d_gene: TRBD1
v_gene: TRBV6-5
len: 13
j_gene: TRBJ1-5
abundance: -
CDR3nt: TGTGCCAGCAAACCAGGGACAGATCAGCCCCAGCATTTT
CDR3aa: CASKPGTDQPQHF

d_gene: -
v_gene: TRBV10-1
len: 15
j_gene: TRBJ2-7
abundance: -
CDR3nt: TGCGCCAGCAGTGAGTCAGGGCTAGCTTCCTACGAGCAGTACTTC
CDR3aa: CASSESGLASYEQYF

d_gene: -
v_gene: TRBV7-2
len: 15
j_gene: TRBJ1-1
abundance: -
CDR3nt: TGTGCCAGCAGCTTTTATCCAGGTCAGAACACTGAAGCTTTCTTT
CDR3aa: CASSFYPGQNTEAFF

d_gene: -
v_gene: TRBV4-1
len: 15
j_gene: TRBJ1-1
abundance: -
CDR3nt: TGCGCCAGCAGCCAAGTGGCAGGGGCAAACACTGAAGCTTTCTTT
CDR3aa: CASSQVAGANTEAFF

d_gene: -
v_gene: TRBV28
len: 14
j_gene: TRBJ1-1
abundance: -
CDR3nt: TGTGCCAGCAGTAGTCCAAGAGATACCGCTGAAGCTTTCTTT
CDR3aa: CASSSPRDTAEAFF

d_gene: TRBD2
v_gene: TRBV6-1
len: 15
j_gene: TRBJ2-3
abundance: -
CDR3nt: TGTGCCAGCAGTGAATTAGCGGGAATGGCAGATACGCAGTATTTT
CDR3aa: CASSELAGMADTQYF

d_gene: -
v_gene: TRBV28
len: 12
j_gene: TRBJ1-1
abundance: -
CDR3nt: TGTGCCAGCAGCCTACAGGTTAGCGAAGCTTTCTTT
CDR3aa: CASSLQVSEAFF

d_gene: TRBD1
v_gene: TRBV9
len: 15
j_gene: TRBJ2-7
abundance: once
CDR3nt: TGTGCCAGCAGCGTGGGCGGGACAGGGTACTACGAGCAGTACTTC
CDR3aa: CASSVGGTGYYEQYF

d_gene: TRBD2
v_gene: TRBV10-2
len: 16
j_gene: TRBJ2-3
abundance: -
CDR3nt: TGCGCCAGCAGTGAGTCGCCAGCGGGGGTGCCAGATACGCAGTATTTT
CDR3aa: CASSESPAGVPDTQYF

d_gene: TRBD1
v_gene: TRBV18
len: 15
j_gene: TRBJ1-2
abundance: -
CDR3nt: TGTGCCAGCTCACCGGGGACAGGGGAAAACTATGGCTACACCTTC
CDR3aa: CASSPGTGENYGYTF

d_gene: -
v_gene: TRBV5-6
len: 12
j_gene: TRBJ2-5
abundance: -
CDR3nt: TGTGCCAGCAGTCGTGAGGTTACCCGACTGTACTTC
CDR3aa: CASSREVTRLYF